A single sample gave rise to the 32 T cell receptor beta chains below, sequenced in a study of cytomegalovirus exposure and HLA in healthy donors. Primers for the PCR totalled 60 Vbeta and 13 Jbeta. Assay used: immunoSEQ multiplex PCR; TCRdb lists only in-frame clones, some missing. The repertoire has about 120,000 clones, about 80% of them found once; the top ten carry around 1.5%. What was sequenced was PBMCs. All receptors come from a woman between 18 and 29 years old in good health and CMV-seronegative.

This sequence joins TRBV23-1 and TRBJ2-5; D unresolved. TRBV23-1 is placed among ORFs of uncertain function. The ends were cut back, 7 bases at V and 1 base at J, with 7 bases in the middle. The CDR3 loop spans 12 amino acids. CDR3 protein: CASTGVQETQYF. The CDR3 coding sequence is TGCGCCAGCACGGGTGTCCAAGAGACCCAGTACTTC.

The CDR3 region has the DNA TGTGCCAGCAGCTCATCTACAGGACGGAACCTCCTTTCCTACGAGCAGTACTTC. Protein sequence: CASSSSTGRNLLSYEQYF. V and J are TRBV5-6 and TRBJ2-7; possibly TRBD1 for D (5 bases). V shed 3 bases and J shed 1 base, with 23 bases lying between them. Germline V gene lookup returns CDR1 SGHDT and CDR2 YYEEEE. The CDR3 runs to 18 residues.

The V and J genes are TRBV4-1 and TRBJ2-7; D unresolved. This CDR3 region has 13 residues. The V gene's germline CDR1 is MGHRA and CDR2 YSYEKL. V dropped 3 bases and J dropped 2 bases, with 8 bases sitting between them. CDR3 sequence reads: CASSHETAYEQYF. CDR3 in DNA: TGCGCCAGCAGCCACGAAACAGCCTACGAGCAGTACTTC.

For the CDR3, the DNA is TGTGCCAGCAGCGGACAGCCCCGCCAAGTATATGGCTACACCTTC. Amino acids: CASSGQPRQVYGYTF. V and J are TRBV9 and TRBJ1-2; maybe TRBD1 (5 bases). The CDR3 is 15 amino acids. V lost 3 bases and J 5 bases, leaving 17 bases between the germline ends. In germline, CDR1 is SGDLS, CDR2 YYNGEE.

In this sample, this clone turned up a few times. V gene TRBV6-6 combines with J gene TRBJ1-6; D call uncertain. With 6 bases removed from V and 8 bases from J, the gap between germline ends came to 14 bases. This CDR3 is built from 14 residues. The V gene's germline CDR1 is MNHNY and CDR2 SVGAGI (reference sequence). The CDR3 nucleotides read TGTGCCAGCAGCGTGCGGGCCGGGGATTCACCCCTCCACTTT. This encodes CASSVRAGDSPLHF.

J is TRBJ1-6 and V is TRBV5-8, with 7 nucleotides matching TRBD1. The CDR3 is made up of 16 amino acids. The V segment lost 0 bases and the J segment 8 bases; nucleotides outside the gene matches: 8. Germline CDR1 reads SGHTS; CDR2 reads YDEGEE. The CDR3 reads CASSLGRGRGYSPLHF. The CDR3 DNA is TGTGCCAGCAGCTTGGGTAGGGGGCGAGGTTATTCACCCCTCCACTTT.

The V and J genes are TRBV6-5 and TRBJ2-2; the D gene is possibly TRBD1 (5 bases). The CDR3 has 14 amino acids. Per germline, CDR1 MNHEY and CDR2 SVGAGI. V was trimmed by 2 bases and J by 5 bases, leaving 9 bases between them. CDR3 sequence reads: CASSYDSRTGELFF. CDR3 bases: TGTGCCAGCAGTTACGACAGTCGTACCGGGGAGCTGTTTTTT.

The chain joins TRBV28 to TRBJ1-4, with a tentative D call TRBD1 (6 bases). The CDR3 sequence is 17 residues long. Germline V CDR1 and CDR2: MDHEN, SYDVKM. The V end was cut by 2 bases, the J end by 4 bases, with 17 bases between. The CDR3 DNA is TGTGCCAGCAGTTTACCCACTACACAGGGTAGTAATGAAAAACTGTTTTTT. This gives the protein CASSLPTTQGSNEKLFF. The entire variable domain, with the rest obtained from reference TRBV28 and TRBJ1-4, is as follows: DVKVTQSSRYLVKRTGEKVFLECVQDMDHENMFWYRQDPGLGLRLIYFSYDVKMKEKGDIPEGYSVSREKKERFSLILESASTNQTSMYLCASSLPTTQGSNEKLFFGSGTQLSVL.

This chain links TRBV27 with TRBJ2-7, with D uncertain. Per germline, CDR1 MNHEY and CDR2 SMNVEV (reference sequence). V was shortened by 5 bases and J by 2 bases, with 13 bases between the two germline ends. The CDR3 contains 14 residues. Here the CDR3 DNA reads TGTGCCAGCAGTCCCCTGACTGTGACCTACGAGCAGTACTTC. Protein sequence: CASSPLTVTYEQYF.

The chain has TRBV19 and TRBJ2-3, with a tentative D call TRBD2 (6 bases). The CDR3 consists of 14 residues. The V gene lost 2 bases and the J gene lost 3 bases, with 9 bases spanning the gap. Germline loops: CDR1 LNHDA, CDR2 SQIVND (reference sequence). For the CDR3, the DNA is TGTGCCAGTAGTATATTGGGGGGTACAGATACGCAGTATTTT. It yields the protein CASSILGGTDTQYF.

The table lists this clone with a count of one. The chain uses TRBV10-2 and TRBJ2-5; 10 bases fit TRBD2. Germline loops: CDR1 WSHSY, CDR2 SAAADI. This CDR3 comprises 14 residues. Losses at the gene ends were 7 bases for V and 3 bases for J; bases not matched to a gene: 5. CDR3 nucleotide sequence: TGCGCCAGCAATGACCTAGCGGGAGAAGAGACCCAGTACTTC. Protein product: CASNDLAGEETQYF.

J is TRBJ2-1 and V is TRBV9, with 7 bases matching TRBD1. The CDR3 covers 15 residues. CDR1 and CDR2 (germline): SGDLS, YYNGEE. V lost 0 bases, J lost 3 bases, and 3 bases stayed unmatched. In nucleotides, the CDR3 is TGTGCCAGCAGCGTAGAGGGGGCAAGCTACAATGAGCAGTTCTTC. It codes for CASSVEGASYNEQFF.

Here the CDR3 reads CASSYSGGNQPQHF. DNA for the CDR3: TGTGCCAGCAGTTACTCAGGGGGCAATCAGCCCCAGCATTTT. The chain has TRBV6-6 and TRBJ1-5, with a tentative D call TRBD1 (5 bases). Trimming removed 0 bases at V and 2 bases at J, with 5 bases between. Germline-derived CDR1 and CDR2 are MNHNY and SVGAGI (reference sequence). This CDR3 has 14 amino acids.

The J gene is TRBJ2-1, the V gene TRBV5-1; D is unclear. This CDR3 has 14 amino acids. Germline V gene data show CDR1 as SGHRS and CDR2 as YFSETQ. V shed 0 bases and J shed 7 bases, with 11 bases lying between them. Written as DNA, the CDR3 is TGCGCCAGCAGCTTGGGGCCGTCCATGAATGAGCAGTTCTTC. This gives the protein CASSLGPSMNEQFF.

The V gene is TRBV5-4, the J gene TRBJ1-1, with 9 bases lining up with TRBD1. The V gene end was trimmed by 4 bases and the J gene end by 1 base; junction bases not matched to a gene: 5. The CDR3 loop spans 15 amino acids. From germline, CDR1 is SGHNT and CDR2 YYREEE (reference sequence). The CDR3 region has the DNA TGTGCCAGCAGCCAGCCGGGACAGGGGAACACTGAAGCTTTCTTT. Its protein product is CASSQPGQGNTEAFF.

The chain has TRBV6-5 and TRBJ1-1; possible D gene TRBD1, 6 bases. Germline loops: CDR1 MNHEY, CDR2 SVGAGI. The length of the CDR3 is 15 residues. The V and J ends lost 2 bases and 4 bases respectively, with 14 bases between them. The CDR3 loop reads CASSYNGGEGTEAFF. The DNA for the CDR3 is TGTGCCAGCAGTTACAATGGGGGCGAGGGCACTGAAGCTTTCTTT.

The CDR3 coding sequence is TGTGCCAGCAGCTTACGGGGGGATCAGCCCCAGCATTTT. This translates into CASSLRGDQPQHF. The gene calls are TRBV7-9 and TRBJ1-5; possibly TRBD1 for D (5 bases). Germline V gene sequence: CDR1 SEHNR, CDR2 FQNEAQ (reference sequence). V lost 2 bases and J 5 bases, leaving 7 bases between the germline ends. The CDR3 is 13 amino acids. Full variable domain (rest looked up from reference TRBV7-9 and TRBJ1-5): DTGVSQNPRHKITKRGQNVTFRCDPISEHNRLYWYRQTLGQGPEFLTYFQNEAQLEKSRLLSDRFSAERPKGSFSTLEIQRTEQGDSAMYLCASSLRGDQPQHFGDGTRLSIL.

This chain connects TRBV19 to TRBJ2-3; TRBD2 matches at 14 bases. This CDR3 is built from 18 residues. CDR1 LNHDA and CDR2 SQIVND come from the germline V gene (reference sequence). Germline trimming cut 8 bases from V and 6 bases from J; bases unmatched to any gene: 16. CDR3 region: CASSNTGTSGSPYDTQYF. The CDR3 coding sequence is TGTGCCAGTTCCAACACCGGGACTAGCGGGAGTCCGTATGATACGCAGTATTTT. The entire variable domain, with the rest obtained from reference TRBV19 and TRBJ2-3, is as follows: DGGITQSPKYLFRKEGQNVTLSCEQNLNHDAMYWYRQDPGQGLRLIYYSQIVNDFQKGDIAEGYSVSREKKESFPLTVTSAQKNPTAFYLCASSNTGTSGSPYDTQYFGPGTRLTVL.

The V call is TRBV11-2, the J call TRBJ2-1, with D tentatively TRBD2 (6 bases). The length of the CDR3 is 16 residues. Trimming left V 4 bases short and J 0 bases short, with 13 bases between. Looked up from germline, CDR1 is SGHAT and CDR2 is FQNNGV. The CDR3 protein is CASSSPERVSYNEQFF. In DNA, the CDR3 is TGTGCCAGCAGCTCCCCCGAGCGGGTCTCCTACAATGAGCAGTTCTTC.

This chain uses TRBV6-5 with TRBJ1-1, with TRBD1 as a possible D gene (6 bases). Trimming stripped 0 bases from V and 1 base from J, with 9 bases between. The CDR3 is 15 residues long. From germline, CDR1 is MNHEY and CDR2 SVGAGI. CDR3 protein: CASSYSQQGNTEAFF. CDR3 in DNA: TGTGCCAGCAGTTACTCGCAACAGGGGAACACTGAAGCTTTCTTT.

About this clone itself: Within the sample, other DNA sequences also encode this same CDR3. The chain links TRBV10-3 to TRBJ1-2, with 9 bases aligning to TRBD1. The CDR3 contains 16 residues. The V segment lost 4 bases and the J segment 3 bases; nucleotides outside the gene matches: 9. Per the germline V gene, CDR1 is ENHRY and CDR2 is SYGVKD. The CDR3 bases are TGTGCCATCAGTGCGACAGTACAGGGGGCTGACTATGGCTACACCTTC. It codes for CAISATVQGADYGYTF.

The chain joins TRBV13 to TRBJ1-2; D gene ambiguous. V shed 4 bases and J shed 10 bases, with 19 bases lying between them. The CDR3 length is 14 residues. Germline V gene lookup returns CDR1 PRHDT and CDR2 FYEKMQ (reference sequence). The CDR3 is CASSSTPRSTDYTF. For the CDR3, the DNA is TGTGCCAGCAGCTCCACCCCGCGGTCGACGGACTACACCTTC.

The gene calls are TRBV25-1 and TRBJ1-5, with TRBD1 matching 9 bases. This CDR3 region has 17 residues. Germline CDR1 MGHDK, CDR2 SYGVNS. CDR3: CGQGVGRGRNSNQPQHF. The CDR3 DNA follows: TGTGGACAGGGGGTGGGTCGGGGGAGAAATAGCAATCAGCCCCAGCATTTT.

The rearrangement links TRBV19 to TRBJ1-4; the D is unclear. The CDR3 consists of 8 residues. In germline, CDR1 is LNHDA, CDR2 SQIVND (reference sequence). V was pared by 10 bases and J by 16 bases, with 10 bases between. The CDR3 DNA sequence: TGTGCCATCCTCTGTCCGTTTTTT. Its translation is CAILCPFF.

This chain connects TRBV19 to TRBJ2-7; maybe TRBD2 (6 bases). Germline V CDR1 and CDR2: LNHDA, SQIVND (reference sequence). With 3 bases removed from V and 3 bases from J, the gap between germline ends came to 15 bases. The CDR3 consists of 15 residues. CDR3 in amino acids: CASSIEAGGVYEQYF. The CDR3 nucleotides are TGTGCCAGTAGTATTGAAGCGGGTGGCGTCTACGAGCAGTACTTC.

In the case of this clone: One end of the junction fails to match germline, which may point to a read error. The chain has TRBV7-9 and TRBJ1-2; D not certain. The CDR3 spans 14 residues. Germline CDR1 and CDR2: SEHNR and FQNEAQ (reference sequence). DNA of the CDR3: TGTGCCAGCAGCTTCGAGGGTTCCGGCTATAGCTACACCTTC. It translates to CASSFEGSGYSYTF. The whole variable domain, filled in from reference TRBV7-9 and TRBJ1-2, reads DTGVSQNPRHKITKRGQNVTFRCDPISEHNRLYWYRQTLGQGPEFLTYFQNEAQLEKSRLLSDRFSAERPKGSFSTLEIQRTEQGDSAMYLCASSFEGSGYSYTFGSGTRLTVV.

In this sample, this clone turned up a few times. The V and J genes are TRBV4-3 and TRBJ1-2, with D perhaps TRBD1 (6 bases). Trimming left V 1 base short and J 5 bases short, with 17 bases between. The germline V gene encodes CDR1 LGHNA and CDR2 YSLEER. This CDR3 region has 16 residues. The CDR3 nucleotides are TGCGCCAGCAGCCAAGTGAGGGGCACCCAGGGGTATGGCTACACCTTC. Protein product: CASSQVRGTQGYGYTF.

The rearrangement links TRBV19 to TRBJ1-2; perhaps TRBD1 as D (5 bases). In germline, CDR1 is LNHDA, CDR2 SQIVND (reference sequence). This CDR3 has 14 amino acids. The V end lost 6 bases, the J end lost 5 bases, and 16 bases lay between the germline ends. The CDR3 spells CASSPREGEYGYTF. In DNA, the CDR3 is TGTGCCAGTAGCCCGCGGGAAGGGGAGTATGGCTACACCTTC.

This clone appeared once. V is TRBV4-3 and J is TRBJ1-2; perhaps TRBD1 as D (6 bases). CDR1 and CDR2 (germline): LGHNA, YSLEER. The CDR3 is 16 residues long. Trimming removed 0 bases at V and 4 bases at J, with 15 bases between. The CDR3 region has the DNA TGCGCCAGCAGCCAAGATGGGGGCAGGGCTCTCTATGGCTACACCTTC. This codes for CASSQDGGRALYGYTF.

V and J are TRBV6-5 and TRBJ1-5; D gene uncertain. Trimming removed 4 bases at V and 0 bases at J, with 10 bases between. Germline-derived CDR1 and CDR2 are MNHEY and SVGAGI. The CDR3 is 15 amino acids. The CDR3 region has the DNA TGTGCCAGCAGTTCCTCCTTTTATAGCAATCAGCCCCAGCATTTT. This encodes CASSSSFYSNQPQHF.

The chain joins TRBV18 to TRBJ1-1; 10 nucleotides align to TRBD1. V gave up 4 bases and J gave up 8 bases; unmatched junction bases: 10. Germline loops: CDR1 KGHSH, CDR2 LQKENI. The CDR3 has 15 residues. The CDR3 DNA reads TGTGCCAGCTCACTATGTGACAGGGGGCAGGTCGAAGCTTTCTTT. Protein sequence: CASSLCDRGQVEAFF.

The chain combines TRBV5-5 with TRBJ1-1, with unresolved D. This CDR3 is built from 15 residues. The V end was cut by 1 base, the J end by 0 bases, with 10 bases between. The germline CDR1 and CDR2 sequences are SGHKS and YYEKEE (reference sequence). The CDR3 sequence: CASSLSVPVNTEAFF. Here the CDR3 DNA reads TGTGCCAGCAGCTTGTCTGTCCCAGTGAACACTGAAGCTTTCTTT.